These 24 T cell receptor beta chains were sequenced from one sample in a study of long-term antiretroviral therapy in people with HIV. The assay, immunoSEQ v3.0, was run at survey level. Libraries were prepared by immunoSEQ multiplex PCR; TCRdb keeps only in-frame clonotypes and omits some of them. The repertoire holds about 24,000 clones, with under 85% as singletons. The source was unsorted PBMCs, collected 0.4 years after starting antiretroviral therapy. These receptors all stem from a man aged 50 to 60 with HIV.

The sample holds a few counts of this clone. This chain joins TRBV9 and TRBJ2-2, with D hard to call. Trimming cost V 0 bases and J 5 bases, with 5 bases left between them. Per germline, CDR1 SGDLS and CDR2 YYNGEE. This CDR3 comprises 13 residues. The CDR3 DNA reads TGTGCCAGCAGCGTAGGGGGAACCGGGGAGCTGTTTTTT. Its protein is CASSVGGTGELFF.

J is TRBJ1-2 and V is TRBV7-2, with 7 nucleotides matching TRBD1. CDR3 length: 13 amino acids. Germline trimming cut 5 bases from V and 5 bases from J; bases unmatched to any gene: 5. In germline, CDR1 is SGHTA, CDR2 FQGNSA. CDR3: CASSPRGQYGYTF. The DNA for the CDR3 is TGTGCCAGCAGCCCTAGGGGGCAATATGGCTACACCTTC.

V usage is TRBV19 and J usage is TRBJ1-5, with D perhaps TRBD1 (5 bases). Germline CDR1 LNHDA, CDR2 SQIVND (reference sequence). V gave up 7 bases and J gave up 6 bases, with 13 bases separating them. The CDR3 has 13 amino acids. The CDR3, as DNA: TGTGCCAGTAAGGCCAGGGTGGGTCAGCCCCAGCATTTT. It yields the protein CASKARVGQPQHF.

V gene TRBV7-2 combines with J gene TRBJ2-1; D perhaps matches TRBD1 (6 bases). The ends were cut back, 6 bases at V and 8 bases at J, with 14 bases in the middle. The CDR3 runs to 13 residues. Germline CDR1 SGHTA, CDR2 FQGNSA. The CDR3 protein is CASRFRGVDEQFF. In nucleotides, the CDR3 is TGTGCCAGCAGGTTCAGGGGAGTCGATGAGCAGTTCTTC. Looking up the rest from reference TRBV7-2 and TRBJ2-1 gives the full variable domain: GAGVSQSPSNKVTEKGKDVELRCDPISGHTALYWYRQSLGQGLEFLIYFQGNSAPDKSGLPSDRFSAERTGGSVSTLTIQRTQQEDSAVYLCASRFRGVDEQFFGPGTRLTVL.

Written as DNA, the CDR3 is TGTGCCAGTAGCGACCCTGCCAGGGGCCTAATCGTGGGGACCGGGGAGCTGTTTTTT. Translated, it gives CASSDPARGLIVGTGELFF. The chain is built from TRBV19 and TRBJ2-2; D perhaps matches TRBD1 (6 bases). Deletions cut 6 bases from V and 5 bases from J, with 28 bases between. This CDR3 contains 19 residues. Germline V gene lookup returns CDR1 LNHDA and CDR2 SQIVND (reference sequence).

J is TRBJ2-3 and V is TRBV2; D unresolved. V gave up 8 bases and J gave up 7 bases, with 13 bases separating them. CDR3 length equals 12 residues. Germline V CDR1 and CDR2: SNHLY, FYNNEI. CDR3 loop: CASYFSLNTQYF. In DNA, the CDR3 is TGTGCCAGCTATTTTTCCCTAAATACGCAGTATTTT.

CDR3 nucleotide sequence: TGTGCCAGCAGTGTGGGGACGGGCGGCACTGAAGCTTTCTTT. It codes for CASSVGTGGTEAFF. The chain employs TRBV6-1 and TRBJ1-1; TRBD1 is a possible D gene (5 bases). The germline CDR1 and CDR2 sequences are MNHNS and SASEGT. The V end was cut by 4 bases, the J end by 4 bases, with 13 bases between. The CDR3 totals 14 residues.

The genes are TRBV30 and TRBJ1-1, with D unresolved. The CDR3 is 12 amino acids. Trimming cost V 2 bases and J 8 bases, with 12 bases left between them. CDR1 is GTSNPN, CDR2 SVGIG, per germline (reference sequence). Here the CDR3 DNA reads TGTGCCTGGAGTCCGCCGGGCCCCGAAGCTTTCTTT. Encoded protein: CAWSPPGPEAFF.

The V call is TRBV4-1, the J call TRBJ2-2; TRBD1 is a possible D gene (5 bases). The CDR3 is 15 amino acids. V was clipped by 0 bases and J by 5 bases, with 10 bases between them. The germline V gene encodes CDR1 MGHRA and CDR2 YSYEKL. The CDR3 DNA reads TGCGCCAGCAGCCAAGATGGACAAGTTACCGGGGAGCTGTTTTTT. Translation: CASSQDGQVTGELFF.

The genes are TRBV7-3 and TRBJ2-7; a weak D match, TRBD2 (6 bases). The CDR3 is 13 amino acids. The germline gives CDR1 SGHTA, CDR2 FQGTGA. Deletions cut 5 bases from V and 9 bases from J, with 17 bases between. This CDR3 is CASSPSGREPQYF. For the CDR3, the DNA is TGTGCCAGCAGCCCTTCTGGCCGGGAGCCGCAGTACTTC.

This chain uses TRBV28 with TRBJ2-2; D call uncertain. The CDR3 runs to 15 residues. The germline CDR1 and CDR2 sequences are MDHEN and SYDVKM. The V gene lost 0 bases and the J gene lost 0 bases, with 5 bases spanning the gap. The CDR3 DNA follows: TGTGCCAGCAGTTTATGGGCGACGAACACCGGGGAGCTGTTTTTT. Translating it yields CASSLWATNTGELFF.

The chain links TRBV19 to TRBJ2-1, with 7 positions matching TRBD2. The ends lost 5 bases at V and 5 bases at J; junction bases unmatched: 9. Germline-derived CDR1 and CDR2 are LNHDA and SQIVND (reference sequence). CDR3 length: 15 residues. CDR3 coding DNA: TGTGCCAGTAGTCGGGAGGTGGGCGTAGACAATGAGCAGTTCTTC. Protein: CASSREVGVDNEQFF.

The V call is TRBV7-3, the J call TRBJ1-1, with 9 bases matching TRBD1. CDR3 size: 15 residues. Germline assignment: CDR1 SGHTA and CDR2 FQGTGA. With V trimmed by 4 bases and J by 10 bases, 13 bases remained unmatched. CDR3 region: CASSSTGGPGSGAFF. CDR3 sequence (DNA): TGTGCCAGCAGCTCAACAGGGGGCCCGGGAAGTGGAGCTTTCTTT. Full variable domain (rest looked up from reference TRBV7-3 and TRBJ1-1): GAGVSQTPSNKVTEKGKYVELRCDPISGHTALYWYRQSLGQGPEFLIYFQGTGAADDSGLPNDRFFAVRPEGSVSTLKIQRTERGDSAVYLCASSSTGGPGSGAFFGQGTRLTVV.

The chain combines TRBV27 with TRBJ1-4; D call uncertain. The CDR3 loop spans 14 amino acids. V lost 7 bases to trimming and J lost 8 bases, with 17 bases between them. The germline CDR1 and CDR2 sequences are MNHEY and SMNVEV (reference sequence). CDR3 sequence reads: CASNSGGNGEKLFF. The CDR3 DNA follows: TGTGCCAGCAACTCGGGAGGCAATGGGGAAAAACTGTTTTTT.

This sequence joins TRBV11-3 and TRBJ2-7; D perhaps matches TRBD1 (6 bases). Germline CDR1 is SGHNT and CDR2 is YENEEA. V dropped 4 bases and J dropped 7 bases, with 11 bases sitting between them. CDR3 size: 12 residues. The CDR3 DNA reads as TGTGCCAGCAGCTCCGGGACAAGTGAGCAGTACTTC. It specifies CASSSGTSEQYF.

This rearrangement joins TRBV2 to TRBJ2-3, with 10 positions matching TRBD2. From germline, CDR1 is SNHLY and CDR2 FYNNEI. CDR3 size: 17 residues. The junction had 7 bases not matched to a gene; V was cut back by 4 bases and J by 0 bases. The CDR3 loop is CASSVPTSGASTDTQYF. The CDR3, as DNA: TGTGCCAGCAGTGTCCCTACTAGCGGGGCTAGCACAGATACGCAGTATTTT.

This clone turned up a few times. The chain employs TRBV5-6 and TRBJ2-1; 7 bases map to TRBD1. J gave up 1 base and V 3 bases, and 10 bases lay outside the gene matches. The CDR3 totals 17 residues. Germline values: CDR1 SGHDT, CDR2 YYEEEE. CDR3 nucleotides: TGTGCCAGCAGCTCCATTGAGGGGGCGCAGTCCTACAATGAGCAGTTCTTC. This encodes CASSSIEGAQSYNEQFF.

This rearrangement joins TRBV10-2 to TRBJ1-1; D possibly corresponds to TRBD1 (5 bases). CDR1 and CDR2 from the germline V gene are WSHSY and SAAADI. With 3 bases removed from V and 1 base from J, the gap between germline ends came to 6 bases. This CDR3 comprises 13 residues. In DNA form, the CDR3 reads TGCGCCAGCAGTGACAGGGAGAACACTGAAGCTTTCTTT. Protein: CASSDRENTEAFF.

With regard to this clone: The same CDR3 is also encoded by other DNA sequences in this sample. V gene TRBV30 combines with J gene TRBJ1-6; tentative D call: TRBD1 (6 bases). CDR1 is GTSNPN and CDR2 is SVGIG in the germline V gene (reference sequence). V lost 6 bases, J lost 4 bases, and 10 bases lay in between. The CDR3 contains 13 residues. The CDR3 sequence is CACRGEYNSPLHF. CDR3 bases: TGTGCCTGCAGGGGAGAATATAATTCACCCCTCCACTTT. Full variable domain (outside the CDR3, taken from reference TRBV30 and TRBJ1-6): SQTIHQWPATLVQPVGSPLSLECTVEGTSNPNLYWYRQAAGRGLQLLFYSVGIGQISSEVPQNLSASRPQDRQFILSSKKLLLSDSGFYLCACRGEYNSPLHFGNGTRLTVT.

This clone has a single count. J is TRBJ2-2 and V is TRBV5-4, with a weak D call TRBD1 (8 bases). CDR1 and CDR2 (germline): SGHNT, YYREEE (reference sequence). The CDR3 length is 20 residues. Trimming removed 7 bases at V and 3 bases at J, with 31 bases between. Written as DNA, the CDR3 is TGTGCCAGCCGACGATTGATTACGGGGAACACAGGGGGGGACACCGGGGAGCTGTTTTTT. Protein product: CASRRLITGNTGGDTGELFF.

V is TRBV18 and J is TRBJ1-2; D possibly corresponds to TRBD1 (5 bases). Trimming removed 3 bases from V and 6 bases from J, with 20 bases in between. Germline lookup yields CDR1 KGHSH and CDR2 LQKENI. The CDR3 is 16 amino acids. The CDR3 reads CASSPVDSTNYHGYTF. CDR3 bases: TGTGCCAGCTCACCGGTCGACAGCACAAACTACCATGGCTACACCTTC.

J is TRBJ2-3 and V is TRBV2; 12 nucleotides align to TRBD2. This CDR3 is built from 17 residues. Germline values: CDR1 SNHLY, CDR2 FYNNEI. V lost 6 bases, J lost 1 base, and 8 bases stayed unmatched. The CDR3 region has the DNA TGTGCCAGCAGGGACGGGACTAGCGGGCCCCGCACAGATACGCAGTATTTT. Translation: CASRDGTSGPRTDTQYF.

V usage is TRBV7-9 and J usage is TRBJ2-3; 12 bases match TRBD1. This CDR3 region has 16 residues. V dropped 5 bases and J dropped 5; count of bases not matched to a gene: 8. Germline CDR1 is SEHNR and CDR2 is FQNEAQ (reference sequence). The CDR3: CASSGPGQGAGDTQYF. In nucleotides, the CDR3 is TGTGCCAGCAGCGGCCCGGGACAGGGGGCAGGAGATACGCAGTATTTT.

The rearrangement links TRBV5-6 to TRBJ2-1; TRBD2 matches at 7 bases. CDR3 length: 14 residues. Germline trimming cut 3 bases from V and 12 bases from J; bases unmatched to any gene: 12. Germline values: CDR1 SGHDT, CDR2 YYEEEE. The CDR3 region has the DNA TGTGCCAGCAGCTCTCCGGGAGGACTCTGGGGGCAGTTCTTC. Encoded protein: CASSSPGGLWGQFF.